A single T cell receptor (beta chain) is shown here with its context. The table lists this clonotype with many counts. Its antigen is currently not known. The input lacks base qualities; no much larger clone sits a single base away. Ficoll-Paque density gradient centrifugation was the method used to isolate PBMCs. These data come from a study of T-cell memory formation after mild COVID-19 (TCRdb year 2021). For the study in its entirety: TCR sequence clusters from the two donors were largely donor specific. Longitudinal TCRalpha and TCRbeta repertoire sequencing tracked T-cell clones expanding and contracting after mild COVID-19 in two donors. The cohort was made up of two young adult volunteers, one female and one male, who were previously healthy.

Sequences SGHNT (CDR1) and YYREEE (CDR2) are obtained from the germline V gene (reference sequence). The CDR3 contains 16 residues, cysteine and phenylalanine counted. Only the CDR3 region is kept as DNA, spanning 48 bases read in frame from base 1. Compared with germline, V lacks 5 bases and J lacks 0 bases; bases without a gene match: 8. Sequenced using an Illumina NovaSeq 6000. Using 5'RACE with constant-segment primers, TCRalpha and TCRbeta cDNA libraries were constructed, with sample barcodes and unique molecular identifiers added in the process. RNA was extracted from every sample with Trizol reagent. The libraries were amplified in two PCR steps, and the second step added a second sample barcode and Illumina TruSeq adapters. Sequencing of the libraries was done on an Illumina NovaSeq, producing 2 x 150 bp paired-end reads. In the source study's methods: With migec v1.2.7, reads were demultiplexed and then collapsed into UMI-guided consensus sequences. Using mixcr v2.1.11, the UMI consensuses were aligned to TRA and TRB V and J templates and assembled into clonotypes. A clonotype was counted as expanded or contracted only if both edgeR and NoisET called the change significant, with noise models trained on biological replicates. For edgeR calls, a false discovery rate-adjusted p below 0.01 and a log2 fold-change threshold of 1 were applied. PCA with hierarchical clustering of max-normalized trajectories of the 1000 most abundant clonotypes was used as exploratory dynamics analysis. The CD4 or CD8 phenotype of responding clones was assigned using the separately sequenced CD4+ and CD8+ repertoires. TCRdb's own reprocessing of the public reads used fastp at Q25 and MiXCR and kept productive beta chains. CDR3 protein duplicates are merged, each entry listing the most common genes and DNA. These V and J calls rely on TCRdb rather than the paper's analysis. This sample gives approximately 45,000 distinct CDR3 sequences in total; about 6.3% of them show up just once. About 0.8% of the sample rests with the top ten.

Overall results and qualifications from the work: Clones contracting from day 15 to 85 had balanced CD4/CD8 phenotypes, while a second wave expanding from day 15 to 37 was biased towards CD4+. Only a couple of mild cases were covered by the study, and larger cohorts that include severe cases with pre-infection samples were considered necessary. The detection of some responding clones in pre-infection memory suggests that pre-existing cross-reactive memory T cells joined the SARS-CoV-2 response. Contracting CD4+ clones were located mainly in the CM and EM memory subsets, whereas CD8+ clones were found to be enriched in EMRA. SARS-CoV-2 specificity of the second-wave clones peaking on day 37 was not confirmed.

Input material: PBMCs or a T cell subset sorted from them (not recorded which). The chain is made from TRBV5-4 and TRBJ2-1; TRBD1 lines up with 7 middle nucleotides. The TCR sequence derives from an adult who had mild COVID-19 (a few samples of this study predate the infection). The sample titles of this study are shuffled in the database, so cell type and time point are left out. The bases are TGTGCCAGCAGACACCGGGACAGACTCTCCTACAATGAGCAGTTCTTC. It is translated as CASRHRDRLSYNEQFF.